The T cell receptor beta chain described here comes from a study of blood T cell repertoires in COVID-19. Across the whole study: The United States, Italy and Spain supplied acute and convalescent COVID-19 samples.

TCRdb's copy holds only in-frame clones and misses some; the assay was immunoSEQ multiplex PCR. The sample yields 280,000 or so clones, roughly 90% seen once. Germline trimming cut 4 bases from V and 3 bases from J; bases unmatched to any gene: 6. CDR1 SGHNT and CDR2 YYREEE come from the germline V gene (reference sequence). This CDR3 has 18 residues. The source of this sequence is a man aged 18 to 29 with active or convalescent COVID-19. Input material: peripheral blood. V usage is TRBV5-4 and J usage is TRBJ2-2; TRBD2 matches at 16 bases. The CDR3 DNA is TGTGCCAGCAGCATGGGACTAGCGGGGGGGCCTTACACCGGGGAGCTGTTTTTT. Translated, it gives CASSMGLAGGPYTGELFF. Based on the CDR3 plus reference TRBV5-4 and TRBJ2-2, the full variable domain is ETGVTQSPTHLIKTRGQQVTLRCSSQSGHNTVSWYQQALGQGPQFIFQYYREEENGRGNFPPRFSGLQFPNYSSELNVNALELDDSALYLCASSMGLAGGPYTGELFFGEGSRLTVL.